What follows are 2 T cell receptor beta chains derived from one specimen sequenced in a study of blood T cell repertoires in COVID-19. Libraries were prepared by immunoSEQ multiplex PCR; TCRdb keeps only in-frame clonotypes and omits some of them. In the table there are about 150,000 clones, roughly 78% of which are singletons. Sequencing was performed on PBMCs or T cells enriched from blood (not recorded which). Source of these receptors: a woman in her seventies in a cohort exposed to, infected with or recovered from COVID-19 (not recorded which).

CDR3 sequence: CASSLVRQETQYF. CDR3 DNA sequence: TGTGCCAGCAGCCTAGTGAGGCAAGAGACCCAGTACTTC. V usage is TRBV7-2 and J usage is TRBJ2-5; D unclear. Trimming removed 5 bases at V and 2 bases at J, with 9 bases between. The CDR3 totals 13 residues. Germline values: CDR1 SGHTA, CDR2 FQGNSA.

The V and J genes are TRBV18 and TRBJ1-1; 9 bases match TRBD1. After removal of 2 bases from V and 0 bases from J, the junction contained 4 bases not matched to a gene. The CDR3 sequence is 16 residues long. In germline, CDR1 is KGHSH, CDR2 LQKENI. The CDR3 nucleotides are TGTGCCAGCTCACCAGGTACAGGGGGCTTGAACACTGAAGCTTTCTTT. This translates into CASSPGTGGLNTEAFF.